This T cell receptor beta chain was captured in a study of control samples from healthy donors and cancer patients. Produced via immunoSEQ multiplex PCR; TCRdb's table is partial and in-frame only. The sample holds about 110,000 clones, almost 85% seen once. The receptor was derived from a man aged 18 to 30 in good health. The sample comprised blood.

CDR3 in amino acids: CAISESIRGEQYF. CDR3 sequence (DNA): TGTGCCATCAGTGAGTCGATACGCGGCGAGCAGTACTTC. The chain combines TRBV10-3 with TRBJ2-7; D is ambiguous. There are 13 residues in the CDR3. V was pared by 0 bases and J by 6 bases, with 9 bases between. Looked up from germline, CDR1 is ENHRY and CDR2 is SYGVKD.